Listed here are 21 T cell receptor beta chains from one sample, sequenced in a study of early stage breast cancer tumors. Repertoires were generated with immunoSEQ multiplex PCR, while TCRdb's copy carries only in-frame clones and drops some. The sample includes about 53,000 clones, about 89% of them seen just once. The sequencing sample was made of blood. The receptors were sampled from a person aged 65 to 79 with breast cancer.

The chain has TRBV21-1 and TRBJ1-1; the D call TRBD1 from the table was never checked on the DNA. TRBV21-1 is designated a pseudogene. This CDR3 has 15 residues. CDR3: CASSKDGQGNTEAFF. DNA for the CDR3: TGTGCCAGCAGCAAAGATGGCCAGGGGAACACTGAAGCTTTCTTT.

This clone has just a few counts. The chain couples TRBV6-5 to TRBJ1-6, with D possibly being TRBD1 (5 bases). Between the trimmed V and J ends, which lost 6 bases and 8 bases, there was a span of 14 bases. Germline V gene lookup returns CDR1 MNHEY and CDR2 SVGAGI. The CDR3 is 14 amino acids. The CDR3 here is CASSPGWGDSPLHF. CDR3 nucleotide sequence: TGTGCCAGCAGCCCGGGATGGGGGGATTCACCCCTCCACTTT.

This clone was recorded only once. The rearrangement joins TRBV18 to TRBJ2-6; weak D call: TRBD1 (6 bases). The CDR3 length is 19 residues. Per the germline V gene, CDR1 is KGHSH and CDR2 is LQKENI. V lost 3 bases to trimming and J lost 0 bases, with 18 bases between them. The CDR3 is CASSPMSGQGLSGANVLTF. The DNA of the CDR3 is TGTGCCAGCTCACCGATGTCAGGCCAGGGGCTCTCTGGGGCCAACGTCCTGACTTTC.

This rearrangement joins TRBV19 to TRBJ1-1; D call uncertain. V shed 8 bases and J shed 5 bases, with 15 bases lying between them. Germline CDR1 reads LNHDA; CDR2 reads SQIVND (reference sequence). The CDR3 spans 13 residues. The CDR3 spells CASRSGRETEAFF. CDR3 sequence (DNA): TGTGCCAGTCGATCCGGTAGAGAGACTGAAGCTTTCTTT.

The chain combines TRBV7-7 with TRBJ2-1; 9 bases match TRBD2. Germline-derived CDR1 and CDR2 are SSHAT and FNYEAQ (reference sequence). The CDR3 has 14 residues. The CDR3 DNA sequence: TGTGCTAGCTCGCCCGCGGGAGGGCCCGATGAGCAGTTCTTC. It is translated as CASSPAGGPDEQFF.

The gene calls are TRBV13 and TRBJ2-3; the match to TRBD2 covers 15 bases. This CDR3 comprises 15 residues. The V segment lost 3 bases and the J segment 9 bases; nucleotides outside the gene matches: 4. The germline V gene encodes CDR1 PRHDT and CDR2 FYEKMQ (reference sequence). The CDR3 DNA reads as TGTGCCAGCAGCTTGCCGGGACTAGCGGGAGGCACGCAGTATTTT. Translated, it gives CASSLPGLAGGTQYF.

V and J are TRBV11-3 and TRBJ2-2, with D maybe TRBD1 (5 bases). Deletions cut 4 bases from V and 1 base from J, with 10 bases between. Per the germline V gene, CDR1 is SGHNT and CDR2 is YENEEA. The length of the CDR3 is 15 residues. The CDR3 DNA is TGTGCCAGCAGCTCCGCAAGGGGGAACACCGGGGAGCTGTTTTTT. As protein: CASSSARGNTGELFF.

V usage is TRBV5-1 and J usage is TRBJ1-1; maybe TRBD1 (6 bases). From germline, CDR1 is SGHRS and CDR2 YFSETQ. Between the trimmed V and J ends, which lost 0 bases and 5 bases, there was a span of 17 bases. The CDR3 is 16 residues long. CDR3 loop: CASSLGSQGRRTEAFF. The CDR3 DNA sequence: TGCGCCAGCAGCTTGGGGTCCCAGGGGCGCCGAACTGAAGCTTTCTTT.

The rearrangement uses TRBV6-1 and TRBJ1-2; D not resolved. The CDR3 covers 13 residues. Germline CDR1 MNHNS, CDR2 SASEGT. V shed 3 bases and J shed 3 bases, with 8 bases lying between them. In DNA form, the CDR3 reads TGTGCCAGCAGTGACGAGAAGCACTATGGCTACACCTTC. Translating gives CASSDEKHYGYTF.

The V call is TRBV2, the J call TRBJ2-1; TRBD2 agrees at 8 bases. Trimming cost V 7 bases and J 8 bases; bases outside gene matches: 7. Germline V gene data show CDR1 as SNHLY and CDR2 as FYNNEI. The CDR3 runs 13 residues. This CDR3 reads CASKEREWDEQFF. The CDR3, as DNA: TGTGCCAGCAAGGAGCGGGAGTGGGATGAGCAGTTCTTC.

This chain joins TRBV11-2 and TRBJ1-2; D is undetermined. The CDR3 contains 15 residues. V lost 1 base to trimming and J lost 6 bases, with 15 bases between them. Germline CDR1 is SGHAT and CDR2 is FQNNGV. The CDR3 DNA sequence: TGTGCCAGCAGCTTAGGGGGTGGCAAGGAGGATGGCTACACCTTC. Its translation: CASSLGGGKEDGYTF. Based on the CDR3 plus reference TRBV11-2 and TRBJ1-2, the full variable domain is EAGVAQSPRYKIIEKRQSVAFWCNPISGHATLYWYQQILGQGPKLLIQFQNNGVVDDSQLPKDRFSAERLKGVDSTLKIQPAKLEDSAVYLCASSLGGGKEDGYTFGSGTRLTVV.

The chain carries TRBV11-1 and TRBJ2-4; 7 bases line up with TRBD1. The V gene's germline CDR1 is SGHAT and CDR2 FQDESV (reference sequence). The CDR3 is made up of 17 amino acids. V shed 5 bases and J 3 bases; nucleotides not matched to a gene: 13. The CDR3: CASSPSTGPVGKNIQYF. The CDR3 coding sequence is TGTGCCAGCAGCCCCTCGACAGGGCCCGTTGGCAAAAACATTCAGTACTTC.

This clone was seen only once. This rearrangement joins TRBV5-5 to TRBJ2-7, with 10 bases fitting TRBD2. This CDR3 comprises 16 residues. CDR1 and CDR2 (germline): SGHKS, YYEKEE (reference sequence). Trimming took 0 bases from V and 2 from J; bases not matched to a gene: 5. The CDR3 DNA sequence: TGTGCCAGCAGCTTGGGTCTAGCGGGAGTGACCTACGAGCAGTACTTC. It specifies CASSLGLAGVTYEQYF.

This CDR3 is CATSRGLAGGINEQFF. The CDR3 nucleotides read TGTGCCACCAGCAGAGGACTAGCGGGAGGTATCAATGAGCAGTTCTTC. The chain combines TRBV15 with TRBJ2-1, with 13 nucleotides matching TRBD2. CDR3 size: 16 residues. Germline assignment: CDR1 LNHNV and CDR2 YYDKDF (reference sequence). The trim removed 1 base at V and 6 bases at J, leaving 3 bases unmatched.

This clone was observed a single time. This chain joins TRBV27 and TRBJ2-3, with 9 bases aligning to TRBD2. The CDR3 totals 15 residues. The germline V gene encodes CDR1 MNHEY and CDR2 SMNVEV (reference sequence). V lost 5 bases to trimming and J lost 1 base; unmatched junction nucleotides: 4. The CDR3 spells CASSPRTSGTDTQYF. In nucleotides, the CDR3 is TGTGCCAGCAGTCCACGGACTAGCGGCACAGATACGCAGTATTTT.

The chain has TRBV9 and TRBJ1-2, with D uncertain. V was trimmed by 0 bases and J by 4 bases, leaving 7 bases between them. The length of the CDR3 is 13 residues. The V gene's germline CDR1 is SGDLS and CDR2 YYNGEE. The CDR3 region has the DNA TGTGCCAGCAGCGTAGCGGGTTTCTATGGCTACACCTTC. Translated: CASSVAGFYGYTF.

The chain links TRBV10-3 to TRBJ2-2; 11 nucleotides match TRBD2. Trimming removed 10 bases from V and 7 bases from J; junction bases left unmatched: 8. Germline assignment: CDR1 ENHRY and CDR2 SYGVKD. The CDR3 extends over 14 amino acids. CDR3 DNA sequence: TGTGCCACATTACTAGCGGGAGACGGCGGGGAGCTGTTTTTT. Protein product: CATLLAGDGGELFF.

This clone was observed a few times. The chain links TRBV5-1 to TRBJ1-2, with 8 bases lining up with TRBD1. This CDR3 is built from 14 residues. The V segment lost 4 bases and the J segment 3 bases; nucleotides outside the gene matches: 5. Germline CDR1 SGHRS, CDR2 YFSETQ. The CDR3 sequence is CASSTTGADYGYTF. CDR3 DNA sequence: TGCGCCAGCAGCACGACAGGGGCGGACTATGGCTACACCTTC.

The chain employs TRBV5-1 and TRBJ1-3; perhaps TRBD1 as D (5 bases). Trimming shortened V by 0 bases and J by 4 bases, and 11 bases separated the two germline ends. Germline CDR1 is SGHRS and CDR2 is YFSETQ. The CDR3 totals 15 residues. The CDR3 sequence: CASSLAGRDGNTIYF. The CDR3 DNA follows: TGCGCCAGCAGCTTGGCAGGGCGGGACGGAAACACCATATATTTT.

This chain joins TRBV29-1 and TRBJ1-4; a possible D gene is TRBD1 (6 bases). V was trimmed by 2 bases and J by 7 bases, leaving 17 bases between them. From germline, CDR1 is SQVTM and CDR2 ANQGSEA. The CDR3 is 15 residues long. CDR3 protein: CSVELTGGPGEKLFF. CDR3 bases: TGCAGCGTTGAACTTACCGGGGGGCCGGGTGAAAAACTGTTTTTT.

The chain joins TRBV5-4 to TRBJ2-7; perhaps TRBD1 as D (6 bases). CDR3 length: 13 amino acids. Looked up from germline, CDR1 is SGHNT and CDR2 is YYREEE (reference sequence). V lost 4 bases and J 1 base, leaving 9 bases between the germline ends. Here the CDR3 reads CASSRDTSYEQYF. CDR3 sequence (DNA): TGTGCCAGCAGCCGGGACACGTCCTACGAGCAGTACTTC.